Following are 5 T cell receptor beta chains from one sample sequenced in a study of T cell responses to AZD1222 COVID-19 vaccine. The table came from immunoSEQ multiplex PCR; TCRdb's copy has only in-frame clones and leaves some out. The table records 100,000 or so clones, roughly 87% of them present only once. The sequenced sample was peripheral blood, obtained on day 0 of AZD1222 vaccination. The receptor set was obtained from an adult in good health.

This chain connects TRBV3-1 (or the pseudogene TRBV3-2) to TRBJ1-2, with D tentatively TRBD1 (5 bases). Germline V CDR1 and CDR2: LGHDT, YNNKEL (reference sequence). V lost 0 bases and J lost 4, with 12 bases in between. This CDR3 contains 15 residues. CDR3 amino acids: CASSQDPDSVYGYTF. DNA for the CDR3: TGTGCCAGCAGCCAAGACCCAGACAGCGTCTATGGCTACACCTTC.

This chain joins TRBV6-1 and TRBJ1-2, with 8 bases that match TRBD1. J gave up 4 bases and V 2 bases, and 3 bases lay outside the gene matches. There are 14 residues in the CDR3. Per germline, CDR1 MNHNS and CDR2 SASEGT. This CDR3 reads CASSEIGTGYGYTF. In DNA form, the CDR3 reads TGTGCCAGCAGTGAAATAGGGACAGGCTATGGCTACACCTTC.

This chain uses TRBV6-6 with TRBJ2-5; D might be TRBD1 (6 bases). Trimming removed 7 bases at V and 5 bases at J, with 14 bases between. CDR1 MNHNY and CDR2 SVGAGI come from the germline V gene (reference sequence). This CDR3 is built from 13 residues. CDR3 DNA: TGTGCCAGCATGGAAACAGGGCTGGAGACCCAGTACTTC. This encodes CASMETGLETQYF.

The chain joins TRBV5-1 to TRBJ2-7; no reliable D call. Looked up from germline, CDR1 is SGHRS and CDR2 is YFSETQ. The V end was cut by 3 bases, the J end by 0 bases, with 10 bases between. The CDR3 contains 14 residues. The CDR3 nucleotides read TGCGCCAGCAGCTCCGACACGACCTCCTACGAGCAGTACTTC. Amino acids: CASSSDTTSYEQYF.

The V call is TRBV9, the J call TRBJ2-1; D is possibly TRBD2 (6 bases). This CDR3 comprises 15 residues. Trimming left V 0 bases short and J 9 bases short, with 16 bases between. Germline CDR1 and CDR2: SGDLS and YYNGEE. The CDR3 reads CASSVGLVLEGEQFF. Written as DNA, the CDR3 is TGTGCCAGCAGCGTAGGACTAGTCCTAGAGGGTGAGCAGTTCTTC.